This entry concerns a single T cell receptor (beta chain). Sample-barcoded 5' priming and a J-beta primer mix drove a second PCR of about 7 to 11 cycles. TCRdb reanalysed the 5' RACE reads using MiXCR and keeps one entry per CDR3 protein. The repertoire holds over 700,000 distinct CDR3 sequences, with approximately 25% as singletons. This CDR3 has 16 residues. CDR1 is SGHRS, CDR2 YFSETQ, per germline. V gave up 1 base and J gave up 8 bases; unmatched junction bases: 8. The data are from a study of blood T cells in healthy people across ages. The sample also formed part of further work on T cells of mothers and their children.

V usage is TRBV5-1 and J usage is TRBJ2-3; 12 bases are shared with TRBD2. Sequencing input: blood. The receptor's source is a boy aged 5 to 17 in good health. This chain's CDR3 is CASSLIASGRVATQYF. The CDR3, as DNA: TGCGCCAGCAGCTTGATCGCTAGCGGGAGGGTTGCTACGCAGTATTTT.